These 25 T cell receptor beta chains came from one sample sequenced in a study of T cell repertoires in cytomegalovirus infection (dated by TCRdb to about 2019). The treatment or condition label on this specimen signifies: in vitro stimulation with specific CMV peptide epitopes to enrich CMV-specific T cells. Their cognate antigens are unknown. TCRdb lists the instrument as Illumina HiSeq 1500. TCRdb handled the public reads itself, with Q25 trimming in fastp and clone calling in MiXCR, and kept productive beta chains. Each record represents a unique CDR3 protein, reported with the most common genes and DNA among its rows. For this sample the table gives around 900,000 distinct CDR3 sequences, of which around 30% were detected only once. The ten largest make up 11% to 15% of the sample. The input for sequencing was cultured CD8+ T cells from PBMCs, taken from culture after CMV antigen stimulation. The receptors shown here come from a human donor in good health (CMV status not recorded). Some clones in this sample may be carry-over from other donors' samples.

The chain carries TRBV28 and TRBJ2-5, with a possible D match to TRBD1 (6 bases). Germline V gene lookup returns CDR1 MDHEN and CDR2 SYDVKM. The V and J ends lost 2 bases and 5 bases respectively, with 12 bases between them. The CDR3 loop spans 14 amino acids. The CDR3 bases are TGTGCCAGCAGTTTAGGGGGCTGGGAGGAGACCCAGTACTTC. Protein sequence: CASSLGGWEETQYF. Drawing the rest from reference TRBV28 and TRBJ2-5, the complete variable domain is DVKVTQSSRYLVKRTGEKVFLECVQDMDHENMFWYRQDPGLGLRLIYFSYDVKMKEKGDIPEGYSVSREKKERFSLILESASTNQTSMYLCASSLGGWEETQYFGPGTRLLVL.

The chain recombines TRBV10-3 with TRBJ1-2, with D perhaps matching TRBD1 (5 bases). Germline V lookup: CDR1 ENHRY, CDR2 SYGVKD. The V gene lost 8 bases and the J gene lost 3 bases, with 10 bases spanning the gap. The CDR3 totals 12 residues. This CDR3 is CAISGRYYGYTF. CDR3 nucleotide sequence: TGTGCCATCTCGGGACGGTACTATGGCTACACCTTC.

The chain employs TRBV6-5 and TRBJ1-2; D is unclear. V shed 4 bases and J shed 6 bases, with 12 bases lying between them. This CDR3 region has 13 residues. Germline assignment: CDR1 MNHEY and CDR2 SVGAGI. The CDR3 DNA is TGTGCCAGCAGTTCGGAACATTCAAATGGCTACACCTTC. Its translation: CASSSEHSNGYTF.

The chain uses TRBV7-9 and TRBJ2-4; no firm D call. Germline-derived CDR1 and CDR2 are SEHNR and FQNEAQ (reference sequence). The V end was cut by 3 bases, the J end by 6 bases, with 15 bases between. The CDR3 sequence is 15 residues long. In nucleotides, the CDR3 is TGTGCCAGCAGCTTGCCGGAGCAGCATATAAACATTCAGTACTTC. Residues: CASSLPEQHINIQYF.

The CDR3 reads CASSIRPGANTEAFF. For the CDR3, the DNA is TGTGCCAGTAGTATACGCCCAGGGGCGAACACTGAAGCTTTCTTT. The V gene is TRBV19, the J gene TRBJ1-1; a weak D match, TRBD1 (6 bases). This CDR3 is built from 15 residues. The V end was cut by 2 bases, the J end by 1 base, with 11 bases between. Germline V lookup: CDR1 LNHDA, CDR2 SQIVND (reference sequence).

About this clonotype: At one end, the junction sequence differs from germline, possibly due to a read error. The chain is built from TRBV4-2 and TRBJ1-1; D remains ambiguous. The CDR3 covers 15 residues. Per the germline V gene, CDR1 is LGHNA and CDR2 is YNFKEQ. This CDR3 reads CVSSLEEDMNTEAFF. The CDR3 DNA is TGTGTCAGCAGCCTAGAAGAAGATATGAACACTGAAGCTTTCTTT.

V is TRBV27 and J is TRBJ1-1; D gene ambiguous. V lost 0 bases to trimming and J lost 3 bases, with 8 bases between them. The CDR3 is made up of 14 amino acids. Germline assignment: CDR1 MNHEY and CDR2 SMNVEV (reference sequence). CDR3: CASSLSMRYTEAFF. CDR3 nucleotides: TGTGCCAGCAGTTTATCGATGAGGTACACTGAAGCTTTCTTT.

The rearrangement joins TRBV12-3 or TRBV12-4 to TRBJ2-1, with 12 bases matching TRBD2. Trimming at V came to 5 bases and at J to 7 bases, leaving 12 bases not matched to a gene. The CDR3 extends over 17 amino acids. In DNA, the CDR3 is TGTGCCAGCAGTCTACCGCGCCTAGCGGGGGGGGGTAATGAGCAGTTCTTC. Translated: CASSLPRLAGGGNEQFF.

This clonotype has at least ten counts. V is TRBV6-1 and J is TRBJ2-3; D gene uncertain. Deletions cut 0 bases from V and 4 bases from J, with 14 bases between. Germline lookup yields CDR1 MNHNS and CDR2 SASEGT. CDR3 length: 16 amino acids. The CDR3: CASSEADINAADTQYF. The CDR3 DNA follows: TGTGCCAGCAGTGAAGCCGATATTAATGCAGCAGATACGCAGTATTTT.

There are a few counts of this clonotype. The V and J genes are TRBV6-6 and TRBJ2-1; the match to TRBD2 covers 13 bases. The V and J ends lost 1 base and 7 bases, in that order; junction bases with no gene match: 1. The CDR3 totals 15 residues. Germline loops: CDR1 MNHNY, CDR2 SVGAGI (reference sequence). CDR3 sequence (DNA): TGTGCCAGCAGTTACTTGACTAGCGGGGGGAATGAGCAGTTCTTC. Translation: CASSYLTSGGNEQFF.

The sample holds a few counts of this clonotype. The gene calls are TRBV7-6 and TRBJ2-1, with 10 bases matching TRBD1. The germline gives CDR1 SGHVS, CDR2 FNYEAQ. V lost 1 base to trimming and J lost 1 base; unmatched junction nucleotides: 16. There are 21 residues in the CDR3. CDR3 region: CASSLGFSETGGLASYNEQFF. In DNA, the CDR3 is TGTGCCAGCAGCTTAGGATTCAGCGAGACAGGGGGCCTTGCGTCCTACAATGAGCAGTTCTTC.

This clonotype turned up a few times. The J gene is TRBJ2-1, the V gene TRBV7-9; D possibly corresponds to TRBD2 (5 bases). The CDR3 totals 15 residues. The ends were cut back, 5 bases at V and 1 base at J, with 12 bases in the middle. The V gene's germline CDR1 is SEHNR and CDR2 FQNEAQ (reference sequence). CDR3 protein: CASSPPSPSYNEQFF. The CDR3 DNA reads TGTGCCAGCAGCCCGCCTAGCCCTTCCTACAATGAGCAGTTCTTC.

The gene calls are TRBV6-5 and TRBJ1-3; no clear D gene. Trimming removed 3 bases at V and 1 base at J, with 7 bases between. In germline, CDR1 is MNHEY, CDR2 SVGAGI. There are 14 residues in the CDR3. CDR3 DNA: TGTGCCAGCAGTTATAGCAGGTCTGGAAACACCATATATTTT. This translates into CASSYSRSGNTIYF.

The chain carries TRBV10-3 and TRBJ2-7, with D possibly called TRBD1 or TRBD2 (5 bases each). The CDR3 is 13 amino acids. V was shortened by 11 bases and J by 5 bases, with 19 bases between the two germline ends. Germline CDR1 ENHRY, CDR2 SYGVKD. This CDR3 is CAVRTGRENEQYF. The CDR3 coding sequence is TGTGCCGTTCGCACGGGCAGGGAGAACGAGCAGTACTTC.

The table lists this clonotype with a few counts. CDR3 nucleotides: TGTGCCAGCAGTGAAACAAGACAGACCCAAGAGACCCAGTACTTC. Translated, it gives CASSETRQTQETQYF. The chain is built from TRBV6-1 and TRBJ2-5; D is possibly TRBD1 (5 bases). The V gene lost 2 bases and the J gene lost 1 base, with 11 bases spanning the gap. This CDR3 spans 15 amino acids. The germline CDR1 and CDR2 sequences are MNHNS and SASEGT.

This clonotype has only a few counts. The chain carries TRBV7-9 and TRBJ2-5, with D possibly called TRBD1 or TRBD2 (6 bases each). This CDR3 is 14 amino acids long. The germline V gene has CDR1 SEHNR and CDR2 FQNEAQ (reference sequence). V shed 4 bases and J shed 3 bases, with 12 bases lying between them. CDR3 loop: CASSSYREEETQYF. The DNA of the CDR3 is TGTGCCAGCAGCTCCTACAGGGAGGAAGAGACCCAGTACTTC.

This clonotype was counted a few times. This chain links TRBV6-5 with TRBJ2-3; 8 bases map to TRBD2. The CDR3 spans 16 residues. The V gene end was trimmed by 0 bases and the J gene end by 5 bases; junction bases not matched to a gene: 7. Germline V gene data show CDR1 as MNHEY and CDR2 as SVGAGI. CDR3 DNA sequence: TGTGCCAGCAGTTACTCGAACGGGGGGGCCGGAGATACGCAGTATTTT. It translates to CASSYSNGGAGDTQYF.

The rearrangement links TRBV5-1 to TRBJ2-2; D unresolved. Trimming cost V 0 bases and J 3 bases, with 9 bases left between them. This CDR3 is built from 15 residues. Germline V gives CDR1 SGHRS, CDR2 YFSETQ. The CDR3 DNA reads TGCGCCAGCAGCTTGGGATATGGGGACACCGGGGAGCTGTTTTTT. Translation gives CASSLGYGDTGELFF.

This clonotype was counted between two and nine times. CDR3 amino acids: CASSLPGAGNTGELFF. CDR3 DNA sequence: TGTGCCAGCAGCCTACCCGGGGCAGGGAACACCGGGGAGCTGTTTTTT. The chain couples TRBV7-9 to TRBJ2-2; either TRBD1 or TRBD2 may fit D (5 bases each). Trimming stripped 5 bases from V and 1 base from J, with 14 bases between. The CDR3 is made up of 16 amino acids. From germline, CDR1 is SEHNR and CDR2 FQNEAQ (reference sequence).

Concerning this clonotype: An end of the junction does not agree with germline; a read error may underlie this. V gene TRBV7-3 combines with J gene TRBJ1-1, with 8 bases that match TRBD1. Germline V gene lookup returns CDR1 SGHTA and CDR2 FQGTGA. The CDR3 has 15 residues. The CDR3 DNA is TGTGCCAACAGCTTAACGGGGCAGGGACAGGCTGAAGCTTTCTTT. As protein: CANSLTGQGQAEAFF.

This clonotype occurred many times. The rearrangement joins TRBV7-6 to TRBJ2-5; D is unclear. This CDR3 spans 14 amino acids. Germline V gene sequence: CDR1 SGHVS, CDR2 FNYEAQ. With 4 bases removed from V and 2 bases from J, the gap between germline ends came to 11 bases. CDR3 residues: CASSSLAVQETQYF. For the CDR3, the DNA is TGTGCCAGCAGCTCTTTGGCGGTACAAGAGACCCAGTACTTC.

This clonotype was counted only a few times. The V call is TRBV10-3, the J call TRBJ2-7, with no clear D. Germline lookup yields CDR1 ENHRY and CDR2 SYGVKD. V dropped 2 bases and J dropped 3 bases, with 8 bases sitting between them. This CDR3 is built from 13 residues. The CDR3 reads CAISETGGYEQYF. CDR3 DNA: TGTGCCATCAGTGAGACTGGCGGCTACGAGCAGTACTTC.

CDR3 coding DNA: TGCGCCAGCAGCCGGACCGGGACGGATAGCTCCTACGAGCAGTACTTC. Residues: CASSRTGTDSSYEQYF. The chain carries TRBV5-1 and TRBJ2-7; D could derive from TRBD1 or TRBD2 (5 bases each). The V gene's germline CDR1 is SGHRS and CDR2 YFSETQ. The CDR3 is made up of 16 amino acids. With 4 bases removed from V and 0 bases from J, the gap between germline ends came to 17 bases.

In nucleotides, the CDR3 is TGTGCCAGCAGTGAGAGGGGTCGGAATTCACCCCTCCACTTT. Translated: CASSERGRNSPLHF. The V call is TRBV25-1, the J call TRBJ1-6; perhaps TRBD1 as D (5 bases). V was clipped by 3 bases and J by 7 bases, with 10 bases between them. The CDR3 extends over 14 amino acids. The V gene's germline CDR1 is MGHDK and CDR2 SYGVNS.

The chain has TRBV20-1 and TRBJ2-3; 8 bases are a match to TRBD2. The CDR3 runs 17 residues. Germline CDR1 and CDR2: DFQATT and SNEGSKA (reference sequence). Losses at the gene ends were 6 bases for V and 5 bases for J; bases not matched to a gene: 19. CDR3 residues: CSATLFGSGAPGDTQYF. As DNA, the CDR3 is TGCAGTGCCACACTGTTCGGTAGCGGGGCGCCCGGAGATACGCAGTATTTT.